The clone carrying this TCR beta chain showed up just a few times. Trimming stripped 6 bases from V and 0 bases from J, with 8 bases between. CDR3 length: 13 amino acids. Germline V CDR1 and CDR2: MNHEY, SMNVEV (reference sequence). The data stem from a study of read filtering for tumor transcriptome and immune sequencing. This library used roughly 0.4 ug RNA and molecular barcoded adaptors spanning alpha/delta and beta/gamma chains. MiXCR was run by TCRdb on the reads, yielding one entry per CDR3 protein. The sample carries approximately 57,000 distinct CDR3 sequences, more than 9% recorded once. The chain has TRBV27 and TRBJ1-1; tentative D call: TRBD1 (5 bases). The sequencing sample was made of a population of CD138-negative cells sorted from bone marrow. The source is a donor aged 40 or older with multiple myeloma. The CDR3 bases are TGTGCCAGCAGAGGGACGTTGAACACTGAAGCTTTCTTT. Translation: CASRGTLNTEAFF.